Shown below are 8 T cell receptor beta chains from a single sample sequenced in a study of T cells expressing NK-cell markers. TCRdb processed the 5' RACE reads again and assigns one entry to each CDR3 protein, with no DNA. This sample contains about 550,000 distinct CDR3 sequences. What was sequenced was blood T cells: a sorted CD56 or NKG2C T cell subset, CD4+ or CD8+ T cells, or bulk PBMC T cells (not recorded which). The receptors stem from a man aged 18 to 30 in good health.

The CDR3 reads CAISERLAGEGEYNEQFF. This chain connects TRBV10-3 to TRBJ2-1; there is no DNA to check the TCRdb D call of TRBD2. Germline V gives CDR1 ENHRY, CDR2 SYGVKD. This CDR3 is built from 18 residues.

The rearrangement joins TRBV5-1 to TRBJ2-1; TCRdb calls TRBD2, which cannot be checked without DNA. The CDR3 covers 13 residues. Germline-derived CDR1 and CDR2 are SGHRS and YFSETQ. The CDR3: CASGPAGGNEQFF. Full variable domain (outside the CDR3, taken from reference TRBV5-1 and TRBJ2-1): KAGVTQTPRYLIKTRGQQVTLSCSPISGHRSVSWYQQTPGQGLQFLFEYFSETQRNKGNFPGRFSGRQFSNSRSEMNVSTLELGDSALYLCASGPAGGNEQFFGPGTRLTVL.

V and J are TRBV20-1 and TRBJ1-1; as DNA is missing, the TRBD1 call by TCRdb cannot be tested. Germline CDR1 and CDR2: DFQATT and SNEGSKA (reference sequence). CDR3 length: 13 amino acids. This chain's CDR3 is CSARVTAQHEAFF.

The chain has TRBV20-1 and TRBJ2-3; TCRdb designates TRBD2, a call that cannot be tested without DNA. CDR1 is DFQATT, CDR2 SNEGSKA, per germline (reference sequence). This CDR3 region has 15 residues. CDR3 sequence reads: CSARVLAGYTDTQYF.

The V gene is TRBV30, the J gene TRBJ1-1; TCRdb's assignment of TRBD1 cannot be checked, as there is no DNA. CDR1 and CDR2 from the germline V gene are GTSNPN and SVGIG (reference sequence). The CDR3 loop spans 12 amino acids. The CDR3 sequence: CAWRLRGGEAFF.

The V and J genes are TRBV20-1 and TRBJ2-1. Germline V gene data show CDR1 as DFQATT and CDR2 as SNEGSKA (reference sequence). The length of the CDR3 is 13 residues. The CDR3 protein is CSARSSGWGEQFF.

The chain uses TRBV7-9 and TRBJ1-1. The CDR3 sequence is 13 residues long. CDR1 and CDR2 from the germline V gene are SEHNR and FQNEAQ (reference sequence). CDR3 sequence: CASNTRSDTEAFF.

The V gene is TRBV6-1, the J gene TRBJ1-2. CDR1 and CDR2 from the germline V gene are MNHNS and SASEGT. The CDR3 extends over 15 amino acids. CDR3 protein: CARLGRPGPMGGYTF.